This entry features one T cell receptor (beta chain) sequence. The sample holds one count of this clonotype. Its recognized antigen is unknown. Per-base qualities were not stored, and no clone one base away is much larger. Sequencing relied on an Illumina HiSeq 2500. Quantitative 5'-RACE with molecular barcodes was the method used to prepare the TCR beta libraries. The source study handled its data this way. A new computational method, built on a probabilistic model of VDJ rearrangement, was used to identify disease-linked TCR variants. TCRdb passed the public sequencing reads through fastp at Q25 and MiXCR, retaining productive beta sequences. Each CDR3 protein gets just one entry, which takes the most common genes and DNA from the rows behind it. Clone size and V and J calls follow TCRdb, not the original study. The sample table shows about 360,000 distinct CDR3 sequences, and roughly 20% are seen once. Less than 15% of the sample is taken by the ten largest.

This sample was taken from a study of CD8 T cells in ankylosing spondylitis (dated by TCRdb to about 2017). Describing the broader study: The study profiled T cell receptor beta repertoires in healthy donors and ankylosing spondylitis patients to find disease-linked TCR variants. The whole study cohort included over a hundred healthy donors and around 24 ankylosing spondylitis patients. Peripheral blood samples were taken, and synovial fluid was additionally collected from ankylosing spondylitis patients. General study outcomes and caveats: The disease-linked clones were reported as significantly enriched in matched synovial fluid samples from ankylosing spondylitis patients. Some of the motif variants had been reported before in the synovial fluid and blood of reactive arthritis patients, a finding that suggests common disease-initiation mechanisms. The disease-linked clones had a CD8+ phenotype and were found at relatively low frequencies in peripheral blood. A TCR beta motif of several highly homologous amino acid variants appeared characteristic of blood from ankylosing spondylitis patients.

V loses 3 bases of germline sequence and J loses 6 bases, and the interval between the two ends is 18 bases. The CDR3 goes from the cysteine to the phenylalanine over 15 residues. Only the CDR3 region is kept as DNA, spanning 45 bases read in frame from base 1. From the germline V gene, CDR1 is MGHRA and CDR2 is YSYEKL. The sample taken for sequencing was blood, either unsorted or a sorted T cell fraction (not recorded which). The chain is made from TRBV4-1 and TRBJ2-7; the D gene cannot be named for sure. The sequence was obtained from a male donor with ankylosing spondylitis or in good health (not recorded which). The encoded CDR3 is CASSQLTPGPLEQYF. The sequence in DNA is TGCGCCAGCAGCCAGCTGACTCCCGGGCCCCTCGAGCAGTACTTC.